A selection of T cell receptor beta chains follows, all from one sample in a study of shared clonotypes between healthy human individuals. Sequencing used immunoSEQ multiplex PCR; TCRdb keeps in-frame clones, though not all of them. This table holds hundreds of thousands of clones, about 74% found once. Sequences were obtained from memory CD4+ T cells sorted from blood. Receptor source: a young man in good health. The CDR3 runs from the conserved cysteine through the conserved F or W. Fields, in order: D gene, J gene, clone size, V gene, CDR3 DNA, CDR3 protein. D genes are given only for firm matches. A row's size may be missing; if present it is once, few, many or a size class.

d_call: .; j_call: TRBJ2-5; clone_size: .; v_call: TRBV25-1; cdr3_nt: TGTGCCAGCAGTGAATTTCGGGCCTCGGAGACCCAGTACTTC; cdr3_aa: CASSEFRASETQYF
d_call: .; j_call: TRBJ1-1; clone_size: once; v_call: TRBV7-2; cdr3_nt: TGTGCCAGCAGCTTACTCGGGGCTGAGAACACTGAAGCTTTCTTT; cdr3_aa: CASSLLGAENTEAFF
d_call: .; j_call: TRBJ1-5; clone_size: .; v_call: TRBV2; cdr3_nt: TGTGCCAGCAGCCAAGAGGGGGGTGACCAGCCCCAGCATTTT; cdr3_aa: CASSQEGGDQPQHF
d_call: TRBD1; j_call: TRBJ2-4; clone_size: .; v_call: TRBV7-2; cdr3_nt: TGTGCCAGCAGCCGAGACAGGGTCGTAGAAAACATTCAGTACTTC; cdr3_aa: CASSRDRVVENIQYF
d_call: TRBD1; j_call: TRBJ2-2; clone_size: .; v_call: TRBV5-1; cdr3_nt: TGCGCCAGCAGTTCTACAGGGGGCAACGGGGAGCTGTTTTTT; cdr3_aa: CASSSTGGNGELFF
d_call: .; j_call: TRBJ2-2; clone_size: .; v_call: TRBV9; cdr3_nt: TGTGCCAGCACGGGCGGAGGGTACACCGGGGAGCTGTTTTTT; cdr3_aa: CASTGGGYTGELFF
d_call: TRBD1; j_call: TRBJ2-2; clone_size: .; v_call: TRBV7-9; cdr3_nt: TGTGCCAGCAGCTTCGCCCAGGGGGCGCGGGAGCTGTTTTTT; cdr3_aa: CASSFAQGARELFF
d_call: .; j_call: TRBJ1-2; clone_size: once; v_call: TRBV28; cdr3_nt: TGTGCCAGCAGTTTAGTAGGCCGGGGCTACACCTTC; cdr3_aa: CASSLVGRGYTF
d_call: TRBD2; j_call: TRBJ2-4; clone_size: .; v_call: TRBV5-1; cdr3_nt: TGCGCCAGCAGCTTGGGGGTAGCGGGAGGGAACATTCAGTACTTC; cdr3_aa: CASSLGVAGGNIQYF
d_call: TRBD2; j_call: TRBJ2-1; clone_size: few; v_call: TRBV7-9; cdr3_nt: TGTGCCAGCAGGACTAGCGGGAGCTCCTACAATGAGCAGTTCTTC; cdr3_aa: CASRTSGSSYNEQFF
d_call: .; j_call: TRBJ2-2; clone_size: .; v_call: TRBV9; cdr3_nt: TGTGCCAGCAGCGTAGTTGGAGGCAACACCGGGGAGCTGTTTTTT; cdr3_aa: CASSVVGGNTGELFF
d_call: TRBD1; j_call: TRBJ2-7; clone_size: .; v_call: TRBV6-5; cdr3_nt: TGTGCCAGCAGTGGGGACAGGGGGACCTACGAGCAGTACTTC; cdr3_aa: CASSGDRGTYEQYF
d_call: TRBD1; j_call: TRBJ2-5; clone_size: .; v_call: TRBV9; cdr3_nt: TGTGCCAGCAGCCCCCGGACAGGGGAGCACGAGACCCAGTACTTC; cdr3_aa: CASSPRTGEHETQYF
d_call: TRBD2; j_call: TRBJ2-1; clone_size: .; v_call: TRBV10-3; cdr3_nt: TGTGCCATCAGTACTAGCGGAGAATACAATGAGCAGTTCTTC; cdr3_aa: CAISTSGEYNEQFF
d_call: .; j_call: TRBJ1-4; clone_size: .; v_call: TRBV30; cdr3_nt: TGTGCCTGGAGACGGGGGTCTATTGAAAAACTGTTTTTT; cdr3_aa: CAWRRGSIEKLFF
d_call: .; j_call: TRBJ2-1; clone_size: many; v_call: TRBV9; cdr3_nt: TGTGCCAGCAGCGTACAGGGAAATGAAGGGTATGAGCAGTTCTTC; cdr3_aa: CASSVQGNEGYEQFF
d_call: .; j_call: TRBJ1-6; clone_size: .; v_call: TRBV11-2; cdr3_nt: TGTGCCAGCAGCGGACGGAGCTCCTATAATTCACCCCTCCACTTT; cdr3_aa: CASSGRSSYNSPLHF
d_call: TRBD1; j_call: TRBJ1-2; clone_size: .; v_call: TRBV5-1; cdr3_nt: TGCGCCAGCAGCTTGGCTCAGGGGGCAGGGGGCTACACCTTC; cdr3_aa: CASSLAQGAGGYTF
d_call: .; j_call: TRBJ1-4; clone_size: .; v_call: TRBV13; cdr3_nt: TGTGCCAGCAGCTCCCGCCAGGGTAATGAAAAACTGTTTTTT; cdr3_aa: CASSSRQGNEKLFF
d_call: .; j_call: TRBJ1-2; clone_size: .; v_call: TRBV7-9; cdr3_nt: TGTGCCAGCAGCATAAACCAGGGTGGCGGCTACACCTTC; cdr3_aa: CASSINQGGGYTF
d_call: .; j_call: TRBJ2-7; clone_size: .; v_call: TRBV28; cdr3_nt: TGTGCCAGCAGTGTATTAGACGAGCAGTACTTC; cdr3_aa: CASSVLDEQYF
d_call: TRBD1; j_call: TRBJ1-4; clone_size: few; v_call: TRBV11-2; cdr3_nt: TGTGCCAGCAGCGCTCCGGGACAGGGTAGGGGAAAACTGTTTTTT; cdr3_aa: CASSAPGQGRGKLFF
d_call: TRBD1; j_call: TRBJ2-7; clone_size: .; v_call: TRBV10-1; cdr3_nt: TGCGCCAGCAGTGAGCGGGACAGATCCGAGCAGTACTTC; cdr3_aa: CASSERDRSEQYF
d_call: TRBD2; j_call: TRBJ2-3; clone_size: .; v_call: TRBV7-9; cdr3_nt: TGTGCCAGCAGCTGGCGGGAGGTCACAGGGACGCAGTATTTT; cdr3_aa: CASSWREVTGTQYF
d_call: .; j_call: TRBJ2-1; clone_size: .; v_call: TRBV5-1; cdr3_nt: TGCGCCAGCAGCCTAAGCCCTTTGGATGAGCAGTTCTTC; cdr3_aa: CASSLSPLDEQFF
d_call: TRBD1; j_call: TRBJ2-2; clone_size: few; v_call: TRBV7-2; cdr3_nt: TGTGCCAGCAGGCAGTGGGACAGCAACACCGGGGAGCTGTTTTTT; cdr3_aa: CASRQWDSNTGELFF
d_call: .; j_call: TRBJ1-1; clone_size: .; v_call: TRBV4-1; cdr3_nt: TGCGCCAGCAGCCAAGCGGACAGGAACACTGAAGCTTTCTTT; cdr3_aa: CASSQADRNTEAFF
d_call: TRBD1; j_call: TRBJ2-5; clone_size: .; v_call: TRBV5-4; cdr3_nt: TGTGCCAGCAGCTCAACTTCCCGGACAGGGAGTGGGACCCAGTACTTC; cdr3_aa: CASSSTSRTGSGTQYF
d_call: TRBD2; j_call: TRBJ2-7; clone_size: .; v_call: TRBV28; cdr3_nt: TGTGCCAGCAGTTTAGTGGGAGGGGAGCAGTACTTC; cdr3_aa: CASSLVGGEQYF
d_call: .; j_call: TRBJ2-1; clone_size: .; v_call: TRBV5-4; cdr3_nt: TGTGCCAGCAGCTTGGGAAGGCGGGACTTATACAATGAGCAGTTCTTC; cdr3_aa: CASSLGRRDLYNEQFF
d_call: .; j_call: TRBJ1-5; clone_size: .; v_call: TRBV4-1; cdr3_nt: TGCGCCAGCAGCCAAGGGGCGGGGGGTTGGCAGCCCCAGCATTTT; cdr3_aa: CASSQGAGGWQPQHF
d_call: TRBD1; j_call: TRBJ1-5; clone_size: many; v_call: TRBV7-8; cdr3_nt: TGTGCCAGCAGCCATCAGCGGACAGGGGTTCAGCCCCAGCATTTT; cdr3_aa: CASSHQRTGVQPQHF
d_call: .; j_call: TRBJ1-1; clone_size: many; v_call: TRBV7-8; cdr3_nt: TGTGCCAGCAGCTTAGGCTCAACTGAAGCTTTCTTT; cdr3_aa: CASSLGSTEAFF
d_call: .; j_call: TRBJ2-3; clone_size: .; v_call: TRBV5-5; cdr3_nt: TGTGCCAGCAGCTCGCCCCAGGGGGAGGTAGATACGCAGTATTTT; cdr3_aa: CASSSPQGEVDTQYF
d_call: .; j_call: TRBJ2-2; clone_size: .; v_call: TRBV19; cdr3_nt: TGTGCCAGTAGTATCACGGGGGCTAAGGGCGGGGAGCTGTTTTTT; cdr3_aa: CASSITGAKGGELFF
d_call: .; j_call: TRBJ1-1; clone_size: many; v_call: TRBV6-1; cdr3_nt: TGTGCCAGCAGTTTATTAGGGGGGAACACTGAAGCTTTCTTT; cdr3_aa: CASSLLGGNTEAFF
d_call: .; j_call: TRBJ1-5; clone_size: .; v_call: TRBV5-8; cdr3_nt: TGTGCCAGCAGCTTGGGACCCAATCAGCCCCAGCATTTT; cdr3_aa: CASSLGPNQPQHF
d_call: TRBD1; j_call: TRBJ2-6; clone_size: .; v_call: TRBV5-1; cdr3_nt: TGCGCCAGCAGCCGTGTGACAGGGGCTGGGGCCAACGTCCTGACTTTC; cdr3_aa: CASSRVTGAGANVLTF
d_call: TRBD1; j_call: TRBJ1-4; clone_size: .; v_call: TRBV29-1; cdr3_nt: TGCAGCGGGATCGCAGGGGGATTTAATGAAAAACTGTTTTTT; cdr3_aa: CSGIAGGFNEKLFF
d_call: TRBD1; j_call: TRBJ2-7; clone_size: .; v_call: TRBV19; cdr3_nt: TGTGCCAGTAAGGGGACAGGGGCCGATTACGAGCAGTACTTC; cdr3_aa: CASKGTGADYEQYF
d_call: .; j_call: TRBJ1-2; clone_size: .; v_call: TRBV7-9; cdr3_nt: TGTGCCAGCAGCCCGAGGGGGACTAACTATGGCTACACCTTC; cdr3_aa: CASSPRGTNYGYTF
d_call: .; j_call: TRBJ1-4; clone_size: .; v_call: TRBV7-2; cdr3_nt: TGTGCCAGCAGCTTATCCCAGAGGGCTGAAAAACTGTTTTTT; cdr3_aa: CASSLSQRAEKLFF
d_call: TRBD1; j_call: TRBJ1-6; clone_size: .; v_call: TRBV11-2; cdr3_nt: TGTGCCAGCAGTCTCGCGGGACAGGGACTTTCACCCCTCCACTTT; cdr3_aa: CASSLAGQGLSPLHF
d_call: TRBD2; j_call: TRBJ2-1; clone_size: .; v_call: TRBV7-3; cdr3_nt: TGTGCCAGCAGCCGGGGACTAGCGGAATACAATGAGCAGTTCTTC; cdr3_aa: CASSRGLAEYNEQFF
d_call: TRBD1; j_call: TRBJ1-5; clone_size: .; v_call: TRBV10-2; cdr3_nt: TGCGCCACAACGGGACAGTACAATCAGCCCCAGCATTTT; cdr3_aa: CATTGQYNQPQHF
d_call: .; j_call: TRBJ2-1; clone_size: .; v_call: TRBV11-2; cdr3_nt: TGTGCCAGCAGCCGCCCGGGTAGTCTAAATGAGCAGTTCTTC; cdr3_aa: CASSRPGSLNEQFF
d_call: TRBD1; j_call: TRBJ1-2; clone_size: .; v_call: TRBV27; cdr3_nt: TGTGCCAGCAGACGTGGGACAGACTATGGCTACACCTTC; cdr3_aa: CASRRGTDYGYTF
d_call: .; j_call: TRBJ2-5; clone_size: .; v_call: TRBV7-9; cdr3_nt: TGTGCCAGCAGCCCAAAAGGAACAGAGACCCAGTACTTC; cdr3_aa: CASSPKGTETQYF
d_call: .; j_call: TRBJ1-2; clone_size: .; v_call: TRBV7-3; cdr3_nt: TGTGCCAGCAGCTCTCAGACAGGCTATGGCTACACCTTC; cdr3_aa: CASSSQTGYGYTF
d_call: .; j_call: TRBJ2-5; clone_size: .; v_call: TRBV11-2; cdr3_nt: TGTGCCAGCAGCTATGGGGAACTCAAAGAGACCCAGTACTTC; cdr3_aa: CASSYGELKETQYF
d_call: .; j_call: TRBJ1-2; clone_size: once; v_call: TRBV5-6; cdr3_nt: TGTGCCAGCAGCTTGGGGCGGGTCAGCTATGGCTACACCTTC; cdr3_aa: CASSLGRVSYGYTF
d_call: TRBD2; j_call: TRBJ2-7; clone_size: once; v_call: TRBV2; cdr3_nt: TGTGCCAGCAGTCCCGGGCATGATAGCGGGGGGAACCCGTACTCCTACGAGCAGTACTTC; cdr3_aa: CASSPGHDSGGNPYSYEQYF
d_call: .; j_call: TRBJ1-2; clone_size: .; v_call: TRBV7-2; cdr3_nt: TGTGCCAGCAGCTTAGGTATTCATGGCTACACCTTC; cdr3_aa: CASSLGIHGYTF
d_call: TRBD2; j_call: TRBJ2-3; clone_size: .; v_call: TRBV5-1; cdr3_nt: TGCGCCAGCAGCTCAACTAGCGGGCACACAGATACGCAGTATTTT; cdr3_aa: CASSSTSGHTDTQYF
d_call: TRBD1; j_call: TRBJ2-3; clone_size: .; v_call: TRBV6-6; cdr3_nt: TGTGCCAGCAGATCCGACAGGGGGCGCGCAGATACGCAGTATTTT; cdr3_aa: CASRSDRGRADTQYF
d_call: .; j_call: TRBJ2-7; clone_size: .; v_call: TRBV7-2; cdr3_nt: TGTGCCAGCAGCTTTAGAGGGATGACATCCGAGCAGTACTTC; cdr3_aa: CASSFRGMTSEQYF
d_call: .; j_call: TRBJ2-5; clone_size: .; v_call: TRBV10-3; cdr3_nt: TGTGCCATCAGTGAGCAAGGGGGTGGAGGAGAGACCCAGTACTTC; cdr3_aa: CAISEQGGGGETQYF